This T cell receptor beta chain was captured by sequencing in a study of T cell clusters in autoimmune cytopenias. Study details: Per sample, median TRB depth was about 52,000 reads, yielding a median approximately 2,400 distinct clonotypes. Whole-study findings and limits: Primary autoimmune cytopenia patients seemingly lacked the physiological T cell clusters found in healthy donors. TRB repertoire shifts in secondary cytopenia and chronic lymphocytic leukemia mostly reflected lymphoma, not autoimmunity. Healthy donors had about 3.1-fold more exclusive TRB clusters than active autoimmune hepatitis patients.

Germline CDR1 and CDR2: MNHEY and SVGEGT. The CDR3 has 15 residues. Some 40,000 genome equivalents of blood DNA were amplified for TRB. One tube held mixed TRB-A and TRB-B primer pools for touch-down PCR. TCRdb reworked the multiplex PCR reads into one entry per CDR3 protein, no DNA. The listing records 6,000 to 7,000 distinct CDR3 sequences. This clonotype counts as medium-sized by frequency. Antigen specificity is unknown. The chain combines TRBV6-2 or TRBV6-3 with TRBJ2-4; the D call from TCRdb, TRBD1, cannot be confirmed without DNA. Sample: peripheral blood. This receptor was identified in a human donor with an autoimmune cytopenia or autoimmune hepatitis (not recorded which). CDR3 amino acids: CASSYGTGGWNIQYF.